This entry features one T cell receptor beta chain sequence. Assay: immunoSEQ multiplex PCR; the TCRdb copy retains only in-frame clones and omits some. The sample records around 110,000 clones, roughly 78% being singletons. This entry is derived from a study of blood T cell repertoires in COVID-19. Germline V gene data show CDR1 as LGHDT and CDR2 as YNNKEL (reference sequence). The CDR3 sequence is 15 residues long. V lost 4 bases and J lost 7; bases outside the gene matches: 7. The chain carries TRBV3-1 (or the pseudogene TRBV3-2) and TRBJ2-3, with 11 bases matching TRBD2. This receptor was obtained from a man aged 55 to 70 with active or convalescent COVID-19. Sequenced material: peripheral blood. The CDR3 DNA is TGTGCCAGCAGCCCCCCCACTAGCGGGAGTAATACGCAGTATTTT. It yields the protein CASSPPTSGSNTQYF.